This is a list of T cell receptor beta chains from one sample in a study of shared clonotypes between healthy human individuals. Profiled with immunoSEQ multiplex PCR; TCRdb holds only in-frame clones, not every one. Altogether roughly 2.1 million clones are present, 93% being singletons, with the ten largest covering approximately 1.7%. The sequencing input was naive CD8+ T cells from PBMCs. These receptors all come from a man aged 18-30 years in good health. Some clones in this sample may be carry-over from other donors' samples. The CDR3 runs from the conserved cysteine through the conserved F or W. A D gene is named only where the DNA matches it firmly. Rows give clone size only sometimes, using once, few, many, or a class for an expanded clone.

once	TRBJ2-3	TRBV10-3	TRBD2	CAISVVRETDTQYF	TGTGCCATCAGTGTTGTGCGGGAGACAGATACGCAGTATTTT
.	TRBJ1-1	TRBV18	.	CASSPTANTEAFF	TGTGCCAGCTCACCAACGGCGAACACTGAAGCTTTCTTT
.	TRBJ2-2	TRBV5-1	.	CASSFSGTGELFF	TGCGCCAGCAGCTTTTCAGGGACCGGGGAGCTGTTTTTT
.	TRBJ2-7	TRBV7-9	.	CASSPLLDRYEQYF	TGTGCCAGCAGCCCACTTCTGGACCGATACGAGCAGTACTTC
.	TRBJ2-3	TRBV7-9	.	CASSPDGRDTQYF	TGTGCCAGCAGCCCGGACGGAAGGGATACGCAGTATTTT
.	TRBJ2-7	TRBV11-2	TRBD1	CASSPGTGGYEQYF	TGTGCCAGCAGCCCCGGGACAGGGGGTTACGAGCAGTACTTC
.	TRBJ2-4	TRBV16	.	CASSQGPAKNIQYF	TGTGCCAGCAGCCAGGGGCCAGCCAAAAACATTCAGTACTTC
.	TRBJ2-5	TRBV7-9	TRBD2	CASSLYQREDETQYF	TGTGCCAGCAGCTTATATCAGCGGGAGGACGAGACCCAGTACTTC
.	TRBJ1-2	TRBV5-6	.	CASSSGYGYTF	TGTGCCAGCAGCTCGGGCTATGGCTACACCTTC
.	TRBJ1-2	TRBV14	.	CASSQDPVGLVSALNYGYTF	TGTGCCAGCAGCCAAGATCCGGTAGGGTTAGTGTCTGCCCTCAACTATGGCTACACCTTC
once	TRBJ2-3	TRBV14	TRBD1	CASSQDQGASVDTQYF	TGTGCCAGCAGCCAAGACCAGGGGGCTTCCGTTGATACGCAGTATTTT
.	TRBJ2-7	TRBV13	TRBD2	CASTLGRGGRARYEQYF	TGTGCCAGCACCCTAGGGAGGGGCGGGAGGGCCCGGTACGAGCAGTACTTC
.	TRBJ2-5	TRBV6-5	.	CASSYGDSRLQETQYF	TGTGCCAGCAGTTACGGAGACAGTAGACTCCAAGAGACCCAGTACTTC
.	TRBJ1-4	TRBV5-1	TRBD1	CASSLTSPGTGTSATNEKLFF	TGCGCCAGCAGCTTAACCTCCCCGGGGACAGGGACTTCCGCAACTAATGAAAAACTGTTTTTT
.	TRBJ2-7	TRBV7-9	.	CASKGTLVYEQYF	TGTGCCAGCAAGGGGACTCTAGTCTACGAGCAGTACTTC
.	TRBJ2-2	TRBV6-4	.	CASSDRAFLNTGELFF	TGTGCCAGCAGTGATAGGGCTTTCCTGAACACCGGGGAGCTGTTTTTT
.	TRBJ2-1	TRBV30	.	CGAWNDYNEQFF	TGTGGTGCCTGGAATGACTACAATGAGCAGTTCTTC
.	TRBJ2-1	TRBV12-5	.	CASADNNEQFF	TGTGCTAGTGCCGATAATAATGAGCAGTTCTTC
.	TRBJ2-7	TRBV27	.	CASSTHRDKSYEQYF	TGTGCCAGCAGTACGCACCGGGACAAATCCTACGAGCAGTACTTC
.	TRBJ1-5	TRBV4-1	.	CASSQVEAYSNQPQHF	TGCGCCAGCAGCCAAGTGGAGGCGTATAGCAATCAGCCCCAGCATTTT
.	TRBJ2-2	TRBV27	.	CASSSSGGESGELFF	.
.	TRBJ2-7	TRBV27	.	CASSGDRPYEQYF	TGTGCCAGCAGTGGAGACAGACCCTACGAGCAGTACTTC
.	TRBJ2-7	TRBV27	.	CASSLGLLYEQYF	TGTGCCAGCAGTTTAGGACTGCTCTACGAGCAGTACTTC
.	TRBJ1-3	TRBV6-1	.	CASRIGTNSGNTIYF	TGTGCCAGCCGAATAGGGACAAACTCTGGAAACACCATATATTTT
.	TRBJ1-3	TRBV11-2	TRBD1	CASSETGSVNTIYF	TGTGCCAGTTCGGAGACAGGGTCGGTAAACACCATATATTTT
.	TRBJ2-3	TRBV15	TRBD2	CATGRGLAGTDTQYF	TGTGCCACCGGCCGAGGACTAGCGGGCACAGATACGCAGTATTTT
.	TRBJ1-1	TRBV6-1	.	CASSVPSPRNTEAFF	TGTGCCAGCAGTGTCCCTTCGCCCCGGAACACTGAAGCTTTCTTT
.	TRBJ2-5	TRBV9	TRBD2	CASSPGLAGEPQYF	TGTGCCAGCAGCCCTGGACTAGCGGGAGAACCCCAGTACTTC
.	TRBJ2-3	TRBV5-1	TRBD1	CASSLDGSGGGTDTQYF	TGCGCCAGCAGCTTGGATGGGTCAGGGGGCGGCACAGATACGCAGTATTTT
.	TRBJ2-5	TRBV7-9	TRBD2	CASSPRFAGESETQYF	TGTGCCAGCAGCCCCCGTTTCGCGGGAGAATCCGAGACCCAGTACTTC